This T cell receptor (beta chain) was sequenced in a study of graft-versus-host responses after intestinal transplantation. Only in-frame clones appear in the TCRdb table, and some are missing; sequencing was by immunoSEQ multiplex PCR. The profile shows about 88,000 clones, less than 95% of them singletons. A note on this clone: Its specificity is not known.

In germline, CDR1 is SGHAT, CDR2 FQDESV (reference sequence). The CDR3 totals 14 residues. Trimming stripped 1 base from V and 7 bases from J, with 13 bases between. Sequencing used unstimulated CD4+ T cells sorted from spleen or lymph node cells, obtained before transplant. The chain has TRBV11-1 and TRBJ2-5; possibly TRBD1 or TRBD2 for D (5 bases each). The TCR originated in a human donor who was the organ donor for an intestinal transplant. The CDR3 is CASSLVPGSGTQYF. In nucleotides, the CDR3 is TGTGCCAGCAGCTTAGTGCCAGGGAGTGGGACCCAGTACTTC. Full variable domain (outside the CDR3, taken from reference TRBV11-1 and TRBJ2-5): EAEVAQSPRYKITEKSQAVAFWCDPISGHATLYWYRQILGQGPELLVQFQDESVVDDSQLPKDRFSAERLKGVDSTLKIQPAELGDSAMYLCASSLVPGSGTQYFGPGTRLLVL.